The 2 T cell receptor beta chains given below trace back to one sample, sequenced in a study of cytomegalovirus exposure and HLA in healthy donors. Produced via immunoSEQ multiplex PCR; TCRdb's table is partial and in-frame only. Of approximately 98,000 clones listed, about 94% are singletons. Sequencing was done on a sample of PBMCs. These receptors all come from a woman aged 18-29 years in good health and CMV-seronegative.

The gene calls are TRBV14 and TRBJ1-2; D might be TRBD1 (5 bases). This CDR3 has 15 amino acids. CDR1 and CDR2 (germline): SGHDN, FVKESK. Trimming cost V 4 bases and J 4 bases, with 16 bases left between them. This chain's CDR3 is CASSPAHPGPYGYTF. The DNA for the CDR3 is TGTGCCAGCAGCCCGGCCCACCCAGGGCCCTATGGCTACACCTTC. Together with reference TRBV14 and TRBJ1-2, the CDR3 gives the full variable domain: EAGVTQFPSHSVIEKGQTVTLRCDPISGHDNLYWYRRVMGKEIKFLLHFVKESKQDESGMPNNRFLAERTGGTYSTLKVQPAELEDSGVYFCASSPAHPGPYGYTFGSGTRLTVV.

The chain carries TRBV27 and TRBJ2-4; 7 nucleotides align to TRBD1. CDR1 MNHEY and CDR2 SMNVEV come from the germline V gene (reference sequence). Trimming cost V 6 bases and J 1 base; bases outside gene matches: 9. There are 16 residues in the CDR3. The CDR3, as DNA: TGTGCCAGCAGCCGGGACAGTCGGGTGGCCAAAAACATTCAGTACTTC. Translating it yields CASSRDSRVAKNIQYF.